This T cell receptor (beta chain) was documented in a study of blood T cell repertoires in COVID-19. Study overall: The study drew acute and convalescent COVID-19 samples from the United States, Italy and Spain. Sample material is recorded as cDNA or gDNA derived from T cells, B-cell-depleted T cells, or PBMCs.

Methods used by the authors: Quantification of nucleated cells was approximated via reference gene primer amplification. Libraries were prepared by immunoSEQ multiplex PCR; TCRdb keeps only in-frame clonotypes and omits some of them. The V and J calls and clone size come from that table; D and trimming were worked out from the DNA. The sample consists of about 100,000 clones, around 87% of them appearing once. With 0 bases removed from V and 3 bases from J, the gap between germline ends came to 3 bases. The CDR3 contains 12 residues. The germline V gene encodes CDR1 SGHRS and CDR2 YFSETQ. Sequences were obtained from peripheral blood. The rearrangement joins TRBV5-1 to TRBJ1-1; the D is unclear. The receptor comes from a woman under 40 with acute or convalescent COVID-19. The CDR3 sequence: CASSLADTEAFF. CDR3 nucleotides: TGCGCCAGCAGCTTGGCGGACACTGAAGCTTTCTTT.